The present T cell receptor beta chain was sequenced within a study of cytomegalovirus exposure and HLA in healthy donors. On the study more broadly: Of about 390 genotyped donors, 81% grouped in the Caucasian-associated ancestry cluster.

This PCR relied on a set of 60 Vbeta primers and 13 Jbeta primers. Data came from immunoSEQ multiplex PCR; TCRdb stores just in-frame clones and leaves some out. The sample lists nearly 300,000 clones; approximately 90% were seen once. Healthy bone marrow donors made up the cohort. V was pared by 0 bases and J by 4 bases, with 12 bases between. The length of the CDR3 is 15 residues. CDR1 is SGDLS, CDR2 YYNGEE, per germline. Material for sequencing was PBMCs. The rearrangement joins TRBV9 to TRBJ2-3, with a possible D match to TRBD1 (5 bases). This receptor was identified in a man in his forties in good health and CMV-seropositive. CDR3 nucleotide sequence: TGTGCCAGCAGCGTAGAACCCAGGGTGGCAGATACGCAGTATTTT. Its protein product is CASSVEPRVADTQYF.